This T cell receptor (beta chain) was documented in a study of Graves' ophthalmopathy and Graves' hyperthyroidism. Whole-study findings and limits: Blood samples also showed most expanded thyroid clonotypes exceeding 0.001 frequency.

This clonotype was detected ten times or more. The antigen is unknown. Using RNA transcripts, the TCR beta CDR3 regions were amplified. Investigators did first-round RT-PCR with HTBI primers, then second-round multiplex PCR. TCRdb passed the multiplex PCR reads through MiXCR, listing each CDR3 protein once. Here the sample spans around 340,000 distinct CDR3 sequences, 17% being singletons. Looked up from germline, CDR1 is SEHNR and CDR2 is FQNEAQ (reference sequence). The V and J ends lost 7 bases and 7 bases, in that order; junction bases with no gene match: 9. The CDR3 has 14 residues. The chain is built from TRBV7-9 and TRBJ2-5; 10 bases are shared with TRBD2. The source is an adult man with Graves' ophthalmopathy. Sequencing used peripheral blood. Written as DNA, the CDR3 is TGTGCCAGCACCATCGGACTAGCGGAGGGGACCCAGTACTTC. It yields the protein CASTIGLAEGTQYF. Combining the CDR3 with reference TRBV7-9 and TRBJ2-5 gives the whole variable domain DTGVSQNPRHKITKRGQNVTFRCDPISEHNRLYWYRQTLGQGPEFLTYFQNEAQLEKSRLLSDRFSAERPKGSFSTLEIQRTEQGDSAMYLCASTIGLAEGTQYFGPGTRLLVL.